What follows are 14 T cell receptor beta chains derived from one specimen sequenced in a study of OX40 agonist ivuxolimab in advanced cancers. Clones were sequenced by immunoSEQ multiplex PCR, and TCRdb holds only the in-frame ones, with some missing. The sample lists about 89,000 clones, about 86% occurring once. Sequencing was performed on CD4+ or CD8+ T cells sorted from blood, taken in a trial of the OX40 agonist ivuxolimab. These receptors were obtained from an adult with an advanced solid tumor such as melanoma, head and neck, liver or kidney cancer.

The gene calls are TRBV2 and TRBJ1-5; possible D gene TRBD1, 6 bases. The V and J ends lost 6 bases and 5 bases respectively, with 14 bases between them. The CDR3 spans 14 residues. The germline V gene encodes CDR1 SNHLY and CDR2 FYNNEI. DNA for the CDR3: TGTGCCAGCAGCTGGACAGAGGGAGATCAGCCCCAGCATTTT. Translated: CASSWTEGDQPQHF.

The chain joins TRBV2 to TRBJ2-3, with 10 bases fitting TRBD2. The CDR3 runs to 15 residues. The ends lost 6 bases at V and 4 bases at J; junction bases unmatched: 7. Germline loops: CDR1 SNHLY, CDR2 FYNNEI. Written as DNA, the CDR3 is TGTGCCAGCAGGGACACTAGCGGGGTCCCAGATACGCAGTATTTT. Amino acid sequence: CASRDTSGVPDTQYF.

This chain connects TRBV6-5 to TRBJ1-1, with 8 bases matching TRBD1. CDR3 length equals 13 residues. Germline V gives CDR1 MNHEY, CDR2 SVGAGI. With V trimmed by 8 bases and J by 11 bases, 13 bases remained unmatched. The CDR3 DNA follows: TGTGCCAGCCTAAAGGCCCAGGGGGCGGGTGCTTTCTTT. This codes for CASLKAQGAGAFF.

V gene TRBV7-6 combines with J gene TRBJ2-5; the D is unclear. The length of the CDR3 is 15 residues. The ends were cut back, 0 bases at V and 2 bases at J, with 10 bases in the middle. The germline CDR1 and CDR2 sequences are SGHVS and FNYEAQ. The CDR3 nucleotides read TGTGCCAGCAGCTTAGCGATTAGCCAGCAAGAGACCCAGTACTTC. This sequence encodes CASSLAISQQETQYF.

The gene calls are TRBV7-8 and TRBJ2-1; TRBD2 might be the D (6 bases). V gave up 6 bases and J gave up 4 bases, with 19 bases separating them. In germline, CDR1 is SGHVS, CDR2 FQNEAQ. CDR3 length equals 16 residues. CDR3 region: CASSPAGVGGYNEQFF. DNA of the CDR3: TGTGCCAGCAGTCCGGCCGGGGTAGGAGGGTACAATGAGCAGTTCTTC.

This chain joins TRBV4-2 and TRBJ2-2; D is undetermined. The CDR3 extends over 18 amino acids. V lost 4 bases to trimming and J lost 5 bases, with 23 bases between them. CDR1 LGHNA and CDR2 YNFKEQ come from the germline V gene. CDR3 sequence reads: CASSRRPPGDSKTGELFF. CDR3 nucleotide sequence: TGTGCCAGCAGCCGCCGTCCCCCAGGTGACTCAAAGACCGGGGAGCTGTTTTTT.

The CDR3 is CASSLSGTYNEQFF. CDR3 in DNA: TGTGCCAGCTCCCTTAGCGGTACCTACAATGAGCAGTTCTTC. The V gene is TRBV6-1, the J gene TRBJ2-1; TRBD2 is a possible D gene (6 bases). The CDR3 consists of 14 residues. Germline V gene lookup returns CDR1 MNHNS and CDR2 SASEGT. V gave up 8 bases and J gave up 2 bases, with 13 bases separating them.

The rearrangement uses TRBV18 and TRBJ2-3, with TRBD2 matching 9 bases. CDR3 size: 16 residues. J lost 1 base, V lost 3 bases, and 5 bases had no gene match. Looked up from germline, CDR1 is KGHSH and CDR2 is LQKENI. CDR3 DNA: TGTGCCAGCTCACCTATTAGCGGGGGCCGCACAGATACGCAGTATTTT. Its translation is CASSPISGGRTDTQYF.

This chain joins TRBV6-6 and TRBJ1-3, with D perhaps TRBD1 (6 bases). The ends were cut back, 5 bases at V and 2 bases at J, with 13 bases in the middle. This CDR3 contains 15 residues. The germline V gene encodes CDR1 MNHNY and CDR2 SVGAGI (reference sequence). CDR3 sequence reads: CASSRKGVAGNTIYF. For the CDR3, the DNA is TGTGCCAGCAGTCGAAAGGGGGTGGCTGGAAACACCATATATTTT.

This rearrangement joins TRBV2 to TRBJ1-1; TRBD1 aligns across 7 bases. CDR1 is SNHLY and CDR2 is FYNNEI in the germline V gene. V was pared by 7 bases and J by 4 bases, with 9 bases of the junction left unmatched. CDR3 size: 14 residues. The CDR3 protein is CASNIDRVRTEAFF. CDR3 DNA sequence: TGTGCCAGCAATATCGACAGGGTACGCACTGAAGCTTTCTTT.

The genes are TRBV7-2 and TRBJ1-2; TRBD1 agrees at 7 bases. This CDR3 spans 15 amino acids. The germline CDR1 and CDR2 sequences are SGHTA and FQGNSA. The J segment lost 4 bases and the V segment lost 0 bases, leaving 5 bases of the junction unmatched. The CDR3 nucleotides are TGTGCCAGCAGCTTAGCGCTTGGGACAGCCTATGGCTACACCTTC. Its translation is CASSLALGTAYGYTF.

This clone appeared a single time. The J gene is TRBJ2-2, the V gene TRBV7-3; 8 bases match TRBD2. There are 18 residues in the CDR3. The V and J ends lost 5 bases and 4 bases, in that order; junction bases with no gene match: 15. Germline CDR1 is SGHTA and CDR2 is FQGTGA. The CDR3 nucleotides read TGTGCCAGCAGCAAAAAGTCGCTGGGGCGGGAGGTCACCGGGGAGCTGTTTTTT. Protein: CASSKKSLGREVTGELFF.

The J gene is TRBJ2-2, the V gene TRBV5-8; D is unresolved. This CDR3 spans 11 amino acids. Per the germline V gene, CDR1 is SGHTS and CDR2 is YDEGEE. Trimming removed 5 bases from V and 7 bases from J, with 6 bases in between. This CDR3 is CASRSGGELFF. For the CDR3, the DNA is TGTGCCAGCAGGAGTGGCGGGGAGCTGTTTTTT.

CDR3 sequence (DNA): TGTGCCAGCAGCGTAGGCGACCAAGGACAGGGGGCGAAGACCCAGTACTTC. It translates to CASSVGDQGQGAKTQYF. The chain links TRBV9 to TRBJ2-5, with 11 bases aligning to TRBD1. CDR1 is SGDLS and CDR2 is YYNGEE in the germline V gene. The CDR3 sequence is 17 residues long. Trimming at V came to 0 bases and at J to 6 bases, leaving 10 bases not matched to a gene.